A single sample gave rise to the 32 T cell receptor beta chains below, sequenced in a study of T-cell memory formation after mild COVID-19. TCRdb fed the 5' RACE reads into MiXCR, producing one record per CDR3 protein. The data show about 200,000 distinct CDR3 sequences, more than 8% seen once. The sequenced material came from PBMCs or a T cell subset sorted from them (not recorded which). The receptors were gathered from a man between 18 and 29 years old who had mild COVID-19 (a few samples of this study predate the infection). Cell type and time point are not known.

V usage is TRBV12-3 or TRBV12-4 and J usage is TRBJ2-7, with 7 nucleotides matching TRBD1. The CDR3 is 14 amino acids. Trimming removed 7 bases from V and 2 bases from J; junction bases left unmatched: 8. The CDR3 nucleotides are TGTGCCAGCACCCGTGGGACAGCGACCTACGAGCAGTACTTC. Translating it yields CASTRGTATYEQYF.

This clonotype turned up a few times. The CDR3 protein is CASSIGQGTGDTQYF. CDR3 nucleotide sequence: TGCGCCAGCAGCATAGGACAGGGGACCGGAGATACGCAGTATTTT. The gene calls are TRBV5-1 and TRBJ2-3; 9 nucleotides line up with TRBD1. In germline, CDR1 is SGHRS, CDR2 YFSETQ. J gave up 5 bases and V 4 bases, and 8 bases lay outside the gene matches. The CDR3 runs 15 residues.

A few counts support this clonotype. The chain links TRBV20-1 to TRBJ2-5, with D perhaps matching TRBD2 (7 bases). The CDR3 has 13 amino acids. Per germline, CDR1 DFQATT and CDR2 SNEGSKA (reference sequence). The V end was cut by 6 bases, the J end by 5 bases, with 16 bases between. CDR3 loop: CSAPRGAVETQYF. Written as DNA, the CDR3 is TGCAGTGCACCACGGGGGGCGGTGGAGACCCAGTACTTC.

This clonotype has just a few counts. CDR3 DNA: TGCGCCAGCAGCTTGTGGGGGGAACCTGGGGCCAACGTCCTGACTTTC. Translated: CASSLWGEPGANVLTF. The chain has TRBV5-1 and TRBJ2-6; tentatively, D is TRBD2 (6 bases). Deletions cut 1 base from V and 2 bases from J, with 10 bases between. Germline values: CDR1 SGHRS, CDR2 YFSETQ. The CDR3 spans 16 residues. Complete variable domain (other parts from reference TRBV5-1 and TRBJ2-6): KAGVTQTPRYLIKTRGQQVTLSCSPISGHRSVSWYQQTPGQGLQFLFEYFSETQRNKGNFPGRFSGRQFSNSRSEMNVSTLELGDSALYLCASSLWGEPGANVLTFGAGSRLTVL.

The gene calls are TRBV7-9 and TRBJ2-3, with TRBD2 identical over 9 bases. Germline V CDR1 and CDR2: SEHNR, FQNEAQ (reference sequence). This CDR3 is 16 amino acids long. V dropped 4 bases and J dropped 2; count of bases not matched to a gene: 7. CDR3 bases: TGTGCCAGCAGCTACGGGACTAGCAGAGTCACAGATACGCAGTATTTT. Amino acid sequence: CASSYGTSRVTDTQYF.

The rearrangement joins TRBV10-3 to TRBJ1-4; 7 bases line up with TRBD1. This CDR3 is built from 16 residues. The germline gives CDR1 ENHRY, CDR2 SYGVKD. With V trimmed by 0 bases and J by 8 bases, 9 bases remained unmatched. CDR3 DNA: TGTGCCATCAGTGAGTCGAACAGGGGAATCGGCGAAAAACTGTTTTTT. It specifies CAISESNRGIGEKLFF.

This clonotype was detected only a few times. The J gene is TRBJ1-6, the V gene TRBV6-2 or TRBV6-3; D remains unclear. The V gene lost 7 bases and the J gene lost 3 bases, with 13 bases spanning the gap. This CDR3 contains 15 residues. Germline assignment: CDR1 MNHEY and CDR2 SVGEGT. In DNA, the CDR3 is TGTGCCAGCACCGAGGACGCGATCTATAATTCACCCCTCCACTTT. Translated, it gives CASTEDAIYNSPLHF.

This clonotype was seen repeatedly, ten times or more. V and J are TRBV10-3 and TRBJ2-1; TRBD1 matches at 7 bases. Trimming took 10 bases from V and 2 from J; bases not matched to a gene: 11. Germline-derived CDR1 and CDR2 are ENHRY and SYGVKD. CDR3 length equals 15 residues. The CDR3 DNA sequence: TGTGCCAGTGCGCCCGACAGGGCCACCTACAATGAGCAGTTCTTC. This translates into CASAPDRATYNEQFF.

The chain links TRBV23-1 to TRBJ1-1, with no clear D. TRBV23-1 carries the ORF label, with uncertain function. This CDR3 is 16 amino acids long. The V and J ends lost 6 bases and 1 base respectively, with 18 bases between them. This chain's CDR3 is CASRTSRRWENTEAFF. CDR3 bases: TGCGCCAGCAGGACTTCCAGGAGATGGGAGAACACTGAAGCTTTCTTT.

The rearrangement uses TRBV20-1 and TRBJ2-3; 7 bases match TRBD1. The CDR3 has 13 residues. With 7 bases clipped from V and 4 bases from J, the junction kept 8 bases outside the gene matches. Per the germline V gene, CDR1 is DFQATT and CDR2 is SNEGSKA (reference sequence). This CDR3 reads CSGDSGWSDTQYF. CDR3 in DNA: TGCAGTGGGGACAGTGGATGGTCAGATACGCAGTATTTT.

The chain couples TRBV7-9 to TRBJ1-1; D remains unclear. Germline V gene data show CDR1 as SEHNR and CDR2 as FQNEAQ (reference sequence). The CDR3 length is 11 residues. The V gene lost 9 bases and the J gene lost 4 bases, with 9 bases spanning the gap. The CDR3 region has the DNA TGTGCCAGGGAAAATAGCACTGAAGCTTTCTTT. This sequence encodes CARENSTEAFF.

The chain employs TRBV20-1 and TRBJ1-5, with a possible D match to TRBD1 (6 bases). This CDR3 comprises 13 residues. V lost 5 bases and J lost 7, with 15 bases in between. Per the germline V gene, CDR1 is DFQATT and CDR2 is SNEGSKA (reference sequence). CDR3 DNA: TGCAGTGCTCCAGGACAGCCAAACCAGCCCCAGCATTTT. This encodes CSAPGQPNQPQHF.

Only a few counts were recorded for this clonotype. This chain joins TRBV2 and TRBJ2-5; D is unclear. The CDR3 loop spans 13 amino acids. The germline CDR1 and CDR2 sequences are SNHLY and FYNNEI. V gave up 9 bases and J gave up 2 bases, with 13 bases separating them. The CDR3 bases are TGTGCCAGATCCGTTAGGTATCAAGAGACCCAGTACTTC. Protein product: CARSVRYQETQYF. The full variable domain, with the rest looked up from reference TRBV2 and TRBJ2-5, is EPEVTQTPSHQVTQMGQEVILRCVPISNHLYFYWYRQILGQKVEFLVSFYNNEISEKSEIFDDQFSVERPDGSNFTLKIRSTKLEDSAMYFCARSVRYQETQYFGPGTRLLVL.

This clonotype was counted only a few times. The chain is built from TRBV6-1 and TRBJ2-5, with a tentative D call TRBD1 (5 bases). This CDR3 contains 15 residues. Trimming removed 7 bases from V and 3 bases from J, with 18 bases in between. CDR1 is MNHNS, CDR2 SASEGT, per germline. The CDR3 region is CASNHLRRAEETQYF. DNA for the CDR3: TGTGCCAGCAACCACCTGCGCAGGGCGGAAGAGACCCAGTACTTC.

The rearrangement uses TRBV10-2 and TRBJ2-7; TRBD2 aligns across 7 bases. The CDR3 loop spans 15 amino acids. After removal of 1 base from V and 2 bases from J, the junction contained 5 bases not matched to a gene. Looked up from germline, CDR1 is WSHSY and CDR2 is SAAADI. CDR3 DNA sequence: TGCGCCAGCAGTGAGTGGGGGGGGTTAACCTACGAGCAGTACTTC. Its protein is CASSEWGGLTYEQYF.

This clonotype was counted only a few times. This sequence joins TRBV11-1 and TRBJ1-2, with a tentative D call TRBD1 (5 bases). Germline assignment: CDR1 SGHAT and CDR2 FQDESV (reference sequence). The CDR3 length is 13 residues. V lost 6 bases and J 4 bases, leaving 12 bases between the germline ends. The CDR3 DNA reads TGTGCCAGCAGTCGACAGCAATCCTATGGCTACACCTTC. Amino acid sequence: CASSRQQSYGYTF.

This clonotype was seen a few times. The V and J genes are TRBV12-5 and TRBJ2-3; tentatively, D is TRBD1 (6 bases). This CDR3 is 14 amino acids long. Germline-derived CDR1 and CDR2 are LGHNT and FRNRAP. V lost 5 bases and J lost 4, with 13 bases in between. The CDR3: CASGLGSGADTQYF. The CDR3 DNA sequence: TGTGCTAGTGGTCTGGGCTCAGGGGCAGATACGCAGTATTTT.

This clonotype was counted many times. V is TRBV4-3 and J is TRBJ2-3; 10 bases are a match to TRBD2. Germline CDR1 and CDR2: LGHNA and YSLEER. Trimming removed 1 base from V and 9 bases from J; junction bases left unmatched: 13. The CDR3 length is 17 residues. This CDR3 is CASSQGASGGLLATQYF. The DNA for the CDR3 is TGCGCCAGCAGCCAAGGGGCTAGCGGGGGCCTCCTCGCCACGCAGTATTTT.

At least ten counts were recorded for this clonotype. The chain recombines TRBV4-2 with TRBJ2-3; D might be TRBD2 (5 bases). The V gene's germline CDR1 is LGHNA and CDR2 YNFKEQ. This CDR3 contains 17 residues. V lost 1 base and J lost 4, with 18 bases in between. The chain's CDR3 is CASSQVWAAGGSDTQYF. The CDR3 nucleotides read TGTGCCAGCAGCCAAGTTTGGGCTGCGGGCGGGTCAGATACGCAGTATTTT.

The chain joins TRBV20-1 to TRBJ2-1; 12 bases match TRBD2. V was clipped by 3 bases and J by 1 base; unmatched bases: 4. The CDR3 is 16 amino acids. Germline V gene data show CDR1 as DFQATT and CDR2 as SNEGSKA (reference sequence). The CDR3 region is CSASRGTSGSYNEQFF. DNA of the CDR3: TGCAGTGCTAGCCGCGGGACTAGCGGGTCCTACAATGAGCAGTTCTTC.

This clonotype came up many times. The V call is TRBV7-9, the J call TRBJ1-1; tentatively, D is TRBD1 (6 bases). Trimming cost V 4 bases and J 1 base, with 7 bases left between them. Germline CDR1 and CDR2: SEHNR and FQNEAQ (reference sequence). The CDR3 is made up of 13 amino acids. The CDR3, as DNA: TGTGCCAGCAGCTCGGGACAGAACACTGAAGCTTTCTTT. Translating it yields CASSSGQNTEAFF.

The V gene is TRBV9, the J gene TRBJ2-3; the D is unclear. Germline lookup yields CDR1 SGDLS and CDR2 YYNGEE. V dropped 3 bases and J dropped 0 bases, with 20 bases sitting between them. The CDR3 totals 18 residues. CDR3 in amino acids: CASSATHHLPHSTDTQYF. The CDR3, as DNA: TGTGCCAGCAGCGCTACCCACCACCTCCCCCATAGCACAGATACGCAGTATTTT. The full variable domain, rest sourced from reference TRBV9 and TRBJ2-3, is DSGVTQTPKHLITATGQRVTLRCSPRSGDLSVYWYQQSLDQGLQFLIQYYNGEERAKGNILERFSAQQFPDLHSELNLSSLELGDSALYFCASSATHHLPHSTDTQYFGPGTRLTVL.

The rearrangement links TRBV2 to TRBJ2-4, with a tentative D call TRBD1 (6 bases). Germline V lookup: CDR1 SNHLY, CDR2 FYNNEI. V was trimmed by 6 bases and J by 1 base, leaving 10 bases between them. CDR3 length: 14 amino acids. The CDR3 DNA sequence: TGTGCCAGCAGAAGGGGGAACGCCAAAAACATTCAGTACTTC. Translating it yields CASRRGNAKNIQYF.

This clonotype occurred a few times. The chain carries TRBV5-1 and TRBJ1-4; 7 nucleotides align to TRBD1. V lost 3 bases, J lost 0 bases, and 5 bases stayed unmatched. This CDR3 is 16 amino acids long. Germline values: CDR1 SGHRS, CDR2 YFSETQ. CDR3 in amino acids: CASSSVQGATNEKLFF. CDR3 DNA sequence: TGCGCCAGCAGCTCAGTCCAGGGGGCAACTAATGAAAAACTGTTTTTT.

The V gene is TRBV29-1, the J gene TRBJ1-2; D unresolved. The CDR3 is 13 amino acids. V lost 5 bases, J lost 6 bases, and 16 bases lay in between. From germline, CDR1 is SQVTM and CDR2 ANQGSEA. The CDR3 bases are TGCAGCGTTAAGGCGGAGGGATATCATGGCTACACCTTC. Amino acid sequence: CSVKAEGYHGYTF.

CDR3 bases: TGTGCCAGCAGCTTAGGCGCGGGGGGGACCTGGAATGAGCAGTTCTTC. Its translation is CASSLGAGGTWNEQFF. The rearrangement joins TRBV7-2 to TRBJ2-1, with 9 nucleotides matching TRBD2. The CDR3 contains 16 residues. Germline values: CDR1 SGHTA, CDR2 FQGNSA. With V trimmed by 1 base and J by 7 bases, 8 bases remained unmatched.

This clonotype has just a few counts. The chain employs TRBV4-2 and TRBJ1-5; 8 nucleotides match TRBD1. V trimming: 0 bases; J trimming: 5 bases; junction bases outside the gene matches: 9. Germline CDR1 reads LGHNA; CDR2 reads YNFKEQ. The CDR3 runs 17 residues. Here the CDR3 reads CASSQEFGSTGDQPQHF. CDR3 DNA sequence: TGTGCCAGCAGCCAAGAATTCGGGTCGACAGGGGATCAGCCCCAGCATTTT.

The chain carries TRBV5-4 and TRBJ1-1, with a weak D call TRBD1 (6 bases). The CDR3 is 17 amino acids. V lost 4 bases and J 6 bases, leaving 25 bases between the germline ends. Germline V gene data show CDR1 as SGHNT and CDR2 as YYREEE (reference sequence). CDR3 DNA: TGTGCCAGCAGCCCGCCACAGGGAGGCCTGGAGTTTGCTGAAGCTTTCTTT. Protein sequence: CASSPPQGGLEFAEAFF.

This chain connects TRBV2 to TRBJ1-2; D is ambiguous. The ends were cut back, 5 bases at V and 8 bases at J, with 15 bases in the middle. The V gene's germline CDR1 is SNHLY and CDR2 FYNNEI. The CDR3 runs 13 residues. The CDR3 DNA reads TGTGCCAGCAGTCCAGGCCGGCCGGGAGGCTACACCTTC. Amino acid sequence: CASSPGRPGGYTF. Full variable domain (remainder filled in from reference TRBV2 and TRBJ1-2): EPEVTQTPSHQVTQMGQEVILRCVPISNHLYFYWYRQILGQKVEFLVSFYNNEISEKSEIFDDQFSVERPDGSNFTLKIRSTKLEDSAMYFCASSPGRPGGYTFGSGTRLTVV.

This clonotype came up a few times. The chain couples TRBV3-1 to TRBJ2-3; 8 nucleotides align to TRBD2. This CDR3 has 16 amino acids. Germline V CDR1 and CDR2: LGHDT, YNNKEL (reference sequence). V shed 6 bases and J 0 bases; nucleotides not matched to a gene: 8. CDR3 residues: CASSPRGLVSTDTQYF. In DNA form, the CDR3 reads TGTGCCAGCAGTCCCAGGGGACTAGTGAGCACAGATACGCAGTATTTT.

This clonotype was observed a few times. The chain is built from TRBV7-3 and TRBJ2-3; TRBD2 matches at 10 bases. Germline values: CDR1 SGHTA, CDR2 FQGTGA. The length of the CDR3 is 15 residues. V gave up 5 bases and J gave up 4 bases; unmatched junction bases: 6. CDR3 sequence reads: CASSPSGGAPDTQYF. CDR3 coding DNA: TGTGCCAGCAGCCCGAGCGGGGGGGCACCAGATACGCAGTATTTT.

This chain joins TRBV7-2 and TRBJ2-1; a weak D match, TRBD2 (6 bases). The germline V gene encodes CDR1 SGHTA and CDR2 FQGNSA. The CDR3 length is 14 residues. V gave up 6 bases and J gave up 1 base, with 10 bases separating them. The CDR3 reads CASRPGGSYNEQFF. For the CDR3, the DNA is TGTGCCAGCAGACCCGGGGGTTCCTACAATGAGCAGTTCTTC. The full variable domain, completed using reference TRBV7-2 and TRBJ2-1, is GAGVSQSPSNKVTEKGKDVELRCDPISGHTALYWYRQSLGQGLEFLIYFQGNSAPDKSGLPSDRFSAERTGGSVSTLTIQRTQQEDSAVYLCASRPGGSYNEQFFGPGTRLTVL.